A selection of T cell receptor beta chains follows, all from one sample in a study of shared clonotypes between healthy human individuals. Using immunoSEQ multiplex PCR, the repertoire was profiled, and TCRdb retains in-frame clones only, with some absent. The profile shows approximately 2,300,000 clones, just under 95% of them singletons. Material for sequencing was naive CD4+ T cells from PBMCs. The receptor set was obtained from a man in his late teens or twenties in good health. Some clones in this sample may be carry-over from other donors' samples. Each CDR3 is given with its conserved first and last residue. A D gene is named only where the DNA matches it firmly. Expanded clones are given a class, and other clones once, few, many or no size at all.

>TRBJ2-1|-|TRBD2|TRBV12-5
TGTGCTAGTGGTTTGGTTGCATTTAGCGGGGGCTCCTACAATGAGCAGTTCTTC
CASGLVAFSGGSYNEQFF
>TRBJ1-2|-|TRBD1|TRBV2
TGTGCCAGCAGTCCGGGACAGGAAGTTGGCTACACCTTC
CASSPGQEVGYTF
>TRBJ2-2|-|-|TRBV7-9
TGTGCCAGCAGCCTCAGGGGTAGCACCGGGGAGCTGTTTTTT
CASSLRGSTGELFF
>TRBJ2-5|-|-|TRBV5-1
TGCGCCAGCAGCAAAGGGTCCGGGGAGACCCAGTACTTC
CASSKGSGETQYF
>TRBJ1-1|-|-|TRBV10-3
TGTGCCACGAATCAGCCATCGAGCGGGGGGGTGAACACTGAAGCTTTCTTT
CATNQPSSGGVNTEAFF
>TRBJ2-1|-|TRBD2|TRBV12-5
TGTGCTAGTGGTTTGGGTACCCATGCCAGCGGGAGCGGCGATGAGCAGTTCTTC
CASGLGTHASGSGDEQFF
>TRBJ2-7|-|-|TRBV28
TGTGCCAGCAGTTTCCCCATTGTAAAGGGTCTATCCTACGAGCAGTACTTC
CASSFPIVKGLSYEQYF
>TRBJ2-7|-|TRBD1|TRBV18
TGTGCCAGCTCACCACGTACGGGACAGGTCACCTACGAGCAGTACTTC
CASSPRTGQVTYEQYF
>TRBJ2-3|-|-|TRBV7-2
TGTGCCAGCAGCCCGGGACTTAAGATCACAGATACGCAGTATTTT
CASSPGLKITDTQYF
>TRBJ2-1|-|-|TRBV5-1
TGCGCCAGCAGCTTGGACCCGGGAAGGTACAATGAGCAGTTCTTC
CASSLDPGRYNEQFF
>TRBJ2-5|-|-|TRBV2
TGTGCCTCCGGGCTAGCCAGGGAGACCCAGTACTTC
CASGLARETQYF
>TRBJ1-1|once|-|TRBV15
TGTGCCACCAGCAGAGTGATGGAAGGCGCTTTCTTT
CATSRVMEGAFF
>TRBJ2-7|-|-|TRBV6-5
TGTGCCAGCAGTCCGTCCTACGAGCAGTACTTC
CASSPSYEQYF
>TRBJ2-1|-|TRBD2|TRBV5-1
TGCGCCAGCAGCCCGGGACTAGCGGGAGGGGTTGAGCAGTTCTTC
CASSPGLAGGVEQFF
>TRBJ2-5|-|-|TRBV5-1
TGCGCCAGCAGAAGTGCCGGGACCCCGCACGAGACCCAGTACTTC
CASRSAGTPHETQYF
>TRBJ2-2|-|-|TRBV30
TGTGCCTGGAATGGGGGCGCGACCGGGGAGCTGTTTTTT
CAWNGGATGELFF
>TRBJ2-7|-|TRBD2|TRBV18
TGTGCCAGCTCACCACCCAGCGGGAGCCACTACGAGCAGTACTTC
CASSPPSGSHYEQYF
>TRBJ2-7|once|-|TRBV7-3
TGTGCCAGCAGCTTAACGTCGGGAGCCCACTCCTACGAGCAGTACTTC
CASSLTSGAHSYEQYF
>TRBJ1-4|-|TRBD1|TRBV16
TGTGCCAGCAGCCACCGGGACAGAAATGAAAAACTGTTTTTT
CASSHRDRNEKLFF
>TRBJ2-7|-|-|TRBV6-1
TGTGCCAGCAGTGAAGGGGGCAGCACCTACGAGCAGTACTTC
CASSEGGSTYEQYF
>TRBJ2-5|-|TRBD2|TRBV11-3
TGTGCCAGCAGCTTTCGTAGCGGGGAGACCCAGTACTTC
CASSFRSGETQYF
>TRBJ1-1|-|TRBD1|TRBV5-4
TGTGCCAGCAGGGAGCGACAGGGGGCGGTGAACACTGAAGCTTTCTTT
CASRERQGAVNTEAFF
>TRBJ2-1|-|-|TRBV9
TGTGCCAGCAGCGTAGCTCAATACAATGAGCAGTTCTTC
CASSVAQYNEQFF
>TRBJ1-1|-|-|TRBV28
TGTGCCAGTTCTCGGGGGATCACTGAAGCTTTCTTT
CASSRGITEAFF
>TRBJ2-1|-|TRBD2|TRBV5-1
TGCGCCAGCAGCTTGACTAGCGGGAGTTCCTACAATGAGCAGTTCTTC
CASSLTSGSSYNEQFF
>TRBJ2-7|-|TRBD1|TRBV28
TGTGCCAGCAGTTGGGACAGCCTCGGCTCCTACGAGCAGTACTTC
CASSWDSLGSYEQYF
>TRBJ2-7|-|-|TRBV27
TGTGCCAGCAGTTCCCTCGGGCCCACCCAGGGGGAGCAGTACTTC
CASSSLGPTQGEQYF
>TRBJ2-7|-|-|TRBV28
TGTGCCAGCAGCCCGGGACCACAACAGCGGCACGAGCAGTACTTC
CASSPGPQQRHEQYF
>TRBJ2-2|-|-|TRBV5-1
TGCGCCAGCAGCTCCGGGATGAACACCGGGGAGCTGTTTTTT
CASSSGMNTGELFF
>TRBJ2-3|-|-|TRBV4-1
TGCGCCAGCAGCCAACAGGGTGGTCCCACAGATACGCAGTATTTT
CASSQQGGPTDTQYF
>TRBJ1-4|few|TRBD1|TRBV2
TGTGCCAGCAGGCCAGGGGGAACTAATGAAAAACTGTTTTTT
CASRPGGTNEKLFF
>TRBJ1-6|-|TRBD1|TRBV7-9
TGTGCCAGCAGGGACACAGGGGCCGCCTATAATTCACCCCTCCACTTT
CASRDTGAAYNSPLHF
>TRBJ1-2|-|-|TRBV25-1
TGTGCCAGCAGTGATTTCTCAGGGAGCGGCTACACCTTC
CASSDFSGSGYTF
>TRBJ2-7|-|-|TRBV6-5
TGTGCCAGCAGCCCTCTTGGGGTCCGCGAGCAGTACTTC
CASSPLGVREQYF
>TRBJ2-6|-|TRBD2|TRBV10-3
TGTGCCACAAAGGCTCGGACTAGCGGGAGGGGCCCTGGGGCCAACGTCCTGACTTTC
CATKARTSGRGPGANVLTF
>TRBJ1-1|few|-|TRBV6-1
TGTGCCAGCAGTTTCGATCGGGGCACTGAAGCTTTCTTT
CASSFDRGTEAFF
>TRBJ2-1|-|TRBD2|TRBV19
TGTGCCAGTAGGGAACCGGCGGGAGGGCCCTACAATGAGCAGTTCTTC
CASREPAGGPYNEQFF
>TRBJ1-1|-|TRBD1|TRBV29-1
TGCAGCGGGGACCCCGAGACAGGGGTATCGGGGGCTTTCTTT
CSGDPETGVSGAFF
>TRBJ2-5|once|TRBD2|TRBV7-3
TGTGCCAGCAGCTTAACGGGGGGACTAGCGGAGACCCAGTACTTC
CASSLTGGLAETQYF
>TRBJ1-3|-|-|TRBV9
TGTGCCAGCAGCGAAACAGGGACCTCTGGAAACACCATATATTTT
CASSETGTSGNTIYF
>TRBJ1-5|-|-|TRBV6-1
TGTGCCAGCACTAGAAGCCAATCAACAGGGCAGGCCCAGCATTTT
CASTRSQSTGQAQHF
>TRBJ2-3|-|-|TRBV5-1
TGCGCCAGCAGCTTAGGGGTGTATACGCAGTATTTT
CASSLGVYTQYF
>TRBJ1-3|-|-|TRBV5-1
TGCGCCAGCAGCTTGGTTCCATCGGCTGGAAACACCATATATTTT
CASSLVPSAGNTIYF
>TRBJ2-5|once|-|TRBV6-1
TGTGCCAGCACCCTCAACCAAGAGACCCAGTACTTC
CASTLNQETQYF
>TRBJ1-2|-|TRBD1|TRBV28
TGTGCCAGCATCCCCGGGACAGGAATGAACTATGGCTACACCTTC
CASIPGTGMNYGYTF
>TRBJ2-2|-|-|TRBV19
TGTGCCAGTACCACACAGGGCACCGGGGAGCTGTTTTTT
CASTTQGTGELFF